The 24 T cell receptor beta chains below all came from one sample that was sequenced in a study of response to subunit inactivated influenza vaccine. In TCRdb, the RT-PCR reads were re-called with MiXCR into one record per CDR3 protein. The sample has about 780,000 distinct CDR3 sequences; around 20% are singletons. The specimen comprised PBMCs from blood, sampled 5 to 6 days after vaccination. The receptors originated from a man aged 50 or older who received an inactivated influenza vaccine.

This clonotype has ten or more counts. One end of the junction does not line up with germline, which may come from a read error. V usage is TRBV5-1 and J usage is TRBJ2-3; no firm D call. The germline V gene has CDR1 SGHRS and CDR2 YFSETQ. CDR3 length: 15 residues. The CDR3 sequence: CASSLDGTSTDTQYF. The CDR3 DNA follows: TGTGCCAGCAGCTTAGACGGCACCAGCACAGATACGCAGTATTTT.

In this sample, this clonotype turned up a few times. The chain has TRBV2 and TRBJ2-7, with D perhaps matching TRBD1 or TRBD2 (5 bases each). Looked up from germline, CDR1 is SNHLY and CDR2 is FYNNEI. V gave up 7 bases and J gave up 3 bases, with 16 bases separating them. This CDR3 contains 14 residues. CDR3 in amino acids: CASNTPGPFYEQYF. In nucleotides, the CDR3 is TGTGCCAGCAATACTCCGGGACCTTTCTACGAGCAGTACTTC.

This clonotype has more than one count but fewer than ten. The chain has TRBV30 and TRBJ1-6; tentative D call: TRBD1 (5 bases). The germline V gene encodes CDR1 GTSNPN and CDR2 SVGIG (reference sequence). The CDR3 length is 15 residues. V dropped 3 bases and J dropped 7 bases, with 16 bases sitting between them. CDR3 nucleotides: TGTGCCTGGAGCTACGGAGGGACGGCAAATTCACCCCTCCACTTT. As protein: CAWSYGGTANSPLHF.

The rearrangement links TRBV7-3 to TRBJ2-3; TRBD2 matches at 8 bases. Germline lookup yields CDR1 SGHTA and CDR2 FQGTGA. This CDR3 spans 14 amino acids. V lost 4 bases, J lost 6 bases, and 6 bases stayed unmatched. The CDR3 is CASSSTGRGDTQYF. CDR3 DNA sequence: TGTGCCAGCAGCTCCACCGGGAGGGGGGATACGCAGTATTTT.

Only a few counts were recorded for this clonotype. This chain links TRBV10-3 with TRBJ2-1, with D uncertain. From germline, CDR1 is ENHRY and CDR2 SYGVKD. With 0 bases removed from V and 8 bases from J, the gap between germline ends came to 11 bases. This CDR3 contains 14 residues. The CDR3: CAISESIDGHEQFF. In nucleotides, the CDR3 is TGTGCCATCAGTGAGTCGATTGACGGGCATGAGCAGTTCTTC.

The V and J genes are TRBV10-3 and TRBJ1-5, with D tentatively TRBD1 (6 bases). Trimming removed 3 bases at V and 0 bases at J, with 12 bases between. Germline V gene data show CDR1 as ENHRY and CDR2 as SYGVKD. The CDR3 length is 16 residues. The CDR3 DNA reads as TGTGCCATCAGTGAACTTGACAGGAGTAGCAATCAGCCCCAGCATTTT. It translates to CAISELDRSSNQPQHF.

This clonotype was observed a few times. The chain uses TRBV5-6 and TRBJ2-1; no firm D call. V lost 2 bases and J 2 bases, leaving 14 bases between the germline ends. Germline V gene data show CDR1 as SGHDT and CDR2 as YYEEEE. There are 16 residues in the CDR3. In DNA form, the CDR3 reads TGTGCCAGCAGCTTAGAAACCGGGCCCACCTACAATGAGCAGTTCTTC. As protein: CASSLETGPTYNEQFF.

CDR3 sequence reads: CASSLASARGTDTQYF. The CDR3, as DNA: TGTGCCAGCAGCCTCGCCTCCGCGCGGGGCACAGATACGCAGTATTTT. The chain couples TRBV7-2 to TRBJ2-3; TRBD2 is a possible D gene (5 bases). CDR1 SGHTA and CDR2 FQGNSA come from the germline V gene. This CDR3 is built from 16 residues. Trimming pared 5 bases from V and 1 base from J, leaving 16 bases between.

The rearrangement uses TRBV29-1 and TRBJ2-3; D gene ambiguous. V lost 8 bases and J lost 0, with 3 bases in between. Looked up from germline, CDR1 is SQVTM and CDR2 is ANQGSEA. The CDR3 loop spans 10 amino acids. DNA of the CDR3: TGCAGCTTAAGCACAGATACGCAGTATTTT. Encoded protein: CSLSTDTQYF.

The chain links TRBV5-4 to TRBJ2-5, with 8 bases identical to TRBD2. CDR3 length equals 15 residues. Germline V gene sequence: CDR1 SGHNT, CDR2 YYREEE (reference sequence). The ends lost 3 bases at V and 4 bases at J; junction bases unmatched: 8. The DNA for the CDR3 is TGTGCCAGCAGCTCGGCGGGGGGTTGGCGAGAGACCCAGTACTTC. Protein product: CASSSAGGWRETQYF.

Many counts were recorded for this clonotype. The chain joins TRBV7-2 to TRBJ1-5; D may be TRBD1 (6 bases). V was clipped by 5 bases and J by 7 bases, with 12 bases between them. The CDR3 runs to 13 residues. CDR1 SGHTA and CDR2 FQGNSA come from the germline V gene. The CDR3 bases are TGTGCCAGCAGCCCATACAGGGACCAGCCCCAGCATTTT. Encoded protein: CASSPYRDQPQHF. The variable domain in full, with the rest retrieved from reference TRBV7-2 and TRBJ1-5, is GAGVSQSPSNKVTEKGKDVELRCDPISGHTALYWYRQSLGQGLEFLIYFQGNSAPDKSGLPSDRFSAERTGGSVSTLTIQRTQQEDSAVYLCASSPYRDQPQHFGDGTRLSIL.

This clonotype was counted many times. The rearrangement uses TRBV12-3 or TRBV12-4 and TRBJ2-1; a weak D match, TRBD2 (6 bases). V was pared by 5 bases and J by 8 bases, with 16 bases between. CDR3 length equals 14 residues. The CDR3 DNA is TGTGCCAGCAGTCGGGTGTGGGCGGGACATGAGCAGTTCTTC. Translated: CASSRVWAGHEQFF.

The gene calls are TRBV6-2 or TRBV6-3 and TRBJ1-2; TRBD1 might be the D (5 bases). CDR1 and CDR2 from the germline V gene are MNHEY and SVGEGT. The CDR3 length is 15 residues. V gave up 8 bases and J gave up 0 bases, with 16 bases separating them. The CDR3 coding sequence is TGTGCCAGCGGGGGAAGGAGGAGATCTAACTATGGCTACACCTTC. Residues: CASGGRRRSNYGYTF.

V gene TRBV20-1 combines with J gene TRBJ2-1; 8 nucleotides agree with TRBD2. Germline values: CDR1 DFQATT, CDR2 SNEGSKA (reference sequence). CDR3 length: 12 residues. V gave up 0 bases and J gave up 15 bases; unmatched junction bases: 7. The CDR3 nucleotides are TGCAGTGCTAGAGATGGAGCGGGAGTGGCGTTCTTC. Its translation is CSARDGAGVAFF.

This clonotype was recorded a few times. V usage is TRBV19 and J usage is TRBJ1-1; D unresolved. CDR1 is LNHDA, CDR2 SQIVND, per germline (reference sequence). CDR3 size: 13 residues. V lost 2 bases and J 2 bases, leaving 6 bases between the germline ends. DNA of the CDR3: TGTGCCAGTAGTATAAGTCTTAACACTGAAGCTTTCTTT. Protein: CASSISLNTEAFF.

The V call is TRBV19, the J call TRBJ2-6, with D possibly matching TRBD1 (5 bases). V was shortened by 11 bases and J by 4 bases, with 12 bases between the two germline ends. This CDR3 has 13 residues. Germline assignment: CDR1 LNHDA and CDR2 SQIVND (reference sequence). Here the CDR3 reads CAWGLSGANVLTF. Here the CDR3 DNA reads TGTGCCTGGGGCCTCTCGGGGGCCAACGTCCTGACTTTC.

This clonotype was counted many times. CDR3 sequence reads: CSARDPQLVIYNEQFF. The CDR3 DNA sequence: TGCAGTGCTAGAGATCCCCAACTAGTAATCTACAATGAGCAGTTCTTC. The chain carries TRBV20-1 and TRBJ2-1, with D possibly TRBD2 on 5 matching bases. V was pared by 0 bases and J by 3 bases, with 15 bases between. Germline V gives CDR1 DFQATT, CDR2 SNEGSKA (reference sequence). The CDR3 has 16 residues.

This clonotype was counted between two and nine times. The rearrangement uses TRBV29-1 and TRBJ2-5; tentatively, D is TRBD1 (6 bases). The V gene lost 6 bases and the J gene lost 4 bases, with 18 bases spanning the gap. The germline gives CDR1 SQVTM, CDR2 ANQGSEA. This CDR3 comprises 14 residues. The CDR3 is CSVSGTSGGETQYF. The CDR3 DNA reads TGCAGCGTATCCGGGACAAGCGGAGGAGAGACCCAGTACTTC. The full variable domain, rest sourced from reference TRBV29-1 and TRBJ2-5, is SAVISQKPSRDICQRGTSLTIQCQVDSQVTMMFWYRQQPGQSLTLIATANQGSEATYESGFVIDKFPISRPNLTFSTLTVSNMSPEDSSIYLCSVSGTSGGETQYFGPGTRLLVL.

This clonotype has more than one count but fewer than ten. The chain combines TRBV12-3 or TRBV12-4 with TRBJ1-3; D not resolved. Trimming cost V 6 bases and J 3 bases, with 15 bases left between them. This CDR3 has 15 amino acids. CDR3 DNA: TGTGCCAGCAGCCGCTCGGGGAGCGGTGGAAACACCATATATTTT. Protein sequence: CASSRSGSGGNTIYF.

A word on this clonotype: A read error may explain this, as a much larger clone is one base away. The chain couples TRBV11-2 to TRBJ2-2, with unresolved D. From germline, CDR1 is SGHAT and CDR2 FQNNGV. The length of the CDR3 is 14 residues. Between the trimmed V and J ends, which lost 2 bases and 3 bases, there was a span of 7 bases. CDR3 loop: CASSLQHYTGELFF. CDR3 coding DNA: TGTGCCAGCAGCTTACAACATTACACCGGGGAGCTGTTTTTT.

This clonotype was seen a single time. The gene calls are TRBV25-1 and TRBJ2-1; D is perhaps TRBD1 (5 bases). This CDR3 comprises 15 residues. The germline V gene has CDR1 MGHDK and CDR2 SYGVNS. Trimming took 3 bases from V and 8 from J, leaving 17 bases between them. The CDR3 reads CASSEGLGLGYEQFF. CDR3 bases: TGTGCCAGCAGTGAGGGGCTAGGGTTGGGGTATGAGCAGTTCTTC.

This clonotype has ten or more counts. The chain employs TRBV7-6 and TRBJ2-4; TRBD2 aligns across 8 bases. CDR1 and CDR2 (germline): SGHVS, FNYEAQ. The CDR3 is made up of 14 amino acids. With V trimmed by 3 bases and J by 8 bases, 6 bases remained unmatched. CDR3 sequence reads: CASSFGGRLDIQYF. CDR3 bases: TGTGCCAGCAGCTTCGGCGGGAGGTTGGACATTCAGTACTTC.

The CDR3 DNA follows: TGTGCCAGCAGGAGTGGCGGGGGCACAGATACGCAGTATTTT. It is translated as CASRSGGGTDTQYF. J is TRBJ2-3 and V is TRBV6-2 or TRBV6-3, with D possibly being TRBD2 (6 bases). The ends were cut back, 6 bases at V and 1 base at J, with 11 bases in the middle. The CDR3 runs 14 residues. Germline CDR1 reads MNHEY; CDR2 reads SVGEGT.

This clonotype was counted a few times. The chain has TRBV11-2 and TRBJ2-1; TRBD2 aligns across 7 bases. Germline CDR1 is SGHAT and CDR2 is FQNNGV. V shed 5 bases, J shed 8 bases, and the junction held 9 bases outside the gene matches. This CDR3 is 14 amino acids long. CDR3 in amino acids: CASSPGTNWDEQFF. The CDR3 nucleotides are TGTGCCAGCAGCCCCGGGACTAACTGGGATGAGCAGTTCTTC.